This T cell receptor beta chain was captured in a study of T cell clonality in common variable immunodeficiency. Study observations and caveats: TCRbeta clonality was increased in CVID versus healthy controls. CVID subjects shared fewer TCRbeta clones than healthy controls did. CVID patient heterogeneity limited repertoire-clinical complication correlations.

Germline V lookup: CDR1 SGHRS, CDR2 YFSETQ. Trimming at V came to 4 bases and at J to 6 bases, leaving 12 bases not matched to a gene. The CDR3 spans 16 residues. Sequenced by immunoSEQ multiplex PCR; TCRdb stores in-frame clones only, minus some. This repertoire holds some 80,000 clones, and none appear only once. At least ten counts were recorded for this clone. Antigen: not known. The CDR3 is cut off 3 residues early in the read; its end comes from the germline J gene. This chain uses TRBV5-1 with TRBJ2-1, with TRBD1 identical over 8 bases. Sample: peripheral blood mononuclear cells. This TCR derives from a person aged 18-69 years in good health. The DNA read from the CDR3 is TGCGCCAGCAGCCCACAGGGGGGAGCGGTCTCCAATGAG. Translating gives CASSPQGGAVSNE. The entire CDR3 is CASSPQGGAVSNEQFF. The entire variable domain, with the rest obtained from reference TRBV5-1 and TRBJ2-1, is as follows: KAGVTQTPRYLIKTRGQQVTLSCSPISGHRSVSWYQQTPGQGLQFLFEYFSETQRNKGNFPGRFSGRQFSNSRSEMNVSTLELGDSALYLCASSPQGGAVSNEQFFGPGTRLTVL.